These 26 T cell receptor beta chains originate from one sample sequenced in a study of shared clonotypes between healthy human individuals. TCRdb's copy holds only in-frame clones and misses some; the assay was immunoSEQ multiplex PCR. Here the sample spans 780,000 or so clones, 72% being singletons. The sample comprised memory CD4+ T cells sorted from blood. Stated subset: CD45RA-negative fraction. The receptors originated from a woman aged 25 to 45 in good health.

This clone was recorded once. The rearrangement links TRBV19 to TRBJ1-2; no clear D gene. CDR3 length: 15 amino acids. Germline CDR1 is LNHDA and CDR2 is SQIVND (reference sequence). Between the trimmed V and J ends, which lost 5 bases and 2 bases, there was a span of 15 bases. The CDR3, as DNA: TGTGCCAGTAGTCCCGCGCAGGCCTTAAACTATGGCTACACCTTC. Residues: CASSPAQALNYGYTF.

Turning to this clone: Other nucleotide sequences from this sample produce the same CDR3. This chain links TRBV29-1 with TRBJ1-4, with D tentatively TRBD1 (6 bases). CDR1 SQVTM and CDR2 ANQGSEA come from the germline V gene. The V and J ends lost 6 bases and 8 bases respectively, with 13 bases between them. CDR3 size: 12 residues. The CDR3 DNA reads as TGCAGCGTCAGGGGAGGGGACGAAAAACTGTTTTTT. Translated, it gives CSVRGGDEKLFF.

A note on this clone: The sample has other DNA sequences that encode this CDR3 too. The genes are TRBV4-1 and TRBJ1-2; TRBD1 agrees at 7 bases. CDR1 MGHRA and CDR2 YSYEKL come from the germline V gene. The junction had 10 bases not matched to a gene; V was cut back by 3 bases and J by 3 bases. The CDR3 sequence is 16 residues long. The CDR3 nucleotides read TGCGCCAGCAGCCAGGGGGAGGGGGCTAGGGACTATGGCTACACCTTC. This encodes CASSQGEGARDYGYTF.

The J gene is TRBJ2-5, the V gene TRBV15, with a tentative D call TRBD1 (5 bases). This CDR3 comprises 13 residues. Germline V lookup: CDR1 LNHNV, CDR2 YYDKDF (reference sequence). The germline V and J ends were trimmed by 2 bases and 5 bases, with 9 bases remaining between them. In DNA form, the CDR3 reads TGTGCCACCAGCAGATGGGGCTACGAGACCCAGTACTTC. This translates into CATSRWGYETQYF.

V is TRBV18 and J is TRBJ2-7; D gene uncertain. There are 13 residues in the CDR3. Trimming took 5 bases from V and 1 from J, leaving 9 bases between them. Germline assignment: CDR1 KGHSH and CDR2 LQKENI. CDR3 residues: CASSVGNSYEQYF. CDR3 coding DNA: TGTGCCAGCTCAGTAGGAAATTCCTACGAGCAGTACTTC. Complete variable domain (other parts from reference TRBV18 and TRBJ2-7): NAGVMQNPRHLVRRRGQEARLRCSPMKGHSHVYWYRQLPEEGLKFMVYLQKENIIDESGMPKERFSAEFPKEGPSILRIQQVVRGDSAAYFCASSVGNSYEQYFGPGTRLTVT.

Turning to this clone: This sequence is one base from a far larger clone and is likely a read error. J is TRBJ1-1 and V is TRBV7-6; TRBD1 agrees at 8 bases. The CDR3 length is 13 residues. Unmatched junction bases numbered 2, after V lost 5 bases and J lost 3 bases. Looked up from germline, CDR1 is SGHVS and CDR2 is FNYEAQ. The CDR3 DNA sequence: TGTGCCAGCAGCCAACAGGGGGACACTGAAGCTTTCTTT. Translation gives CASSQQGDTEAFF.

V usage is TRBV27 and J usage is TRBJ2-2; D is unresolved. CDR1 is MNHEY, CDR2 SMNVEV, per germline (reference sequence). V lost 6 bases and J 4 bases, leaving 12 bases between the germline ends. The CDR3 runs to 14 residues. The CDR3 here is CASRESPVTGELFF. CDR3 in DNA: TGTGCCAGCAGAGAGTCGCCCGTCACCGGGGAGCTGTTTTTT.

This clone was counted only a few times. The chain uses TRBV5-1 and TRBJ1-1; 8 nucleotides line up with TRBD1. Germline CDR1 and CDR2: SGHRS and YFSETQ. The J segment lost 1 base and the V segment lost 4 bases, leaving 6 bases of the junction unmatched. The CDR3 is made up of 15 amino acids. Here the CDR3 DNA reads TGCGCCAGCAGCGGGACAGGCGCGAAGAACACTGAAGCTTTCTTT. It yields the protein CASSGTGAKNTEAFF.

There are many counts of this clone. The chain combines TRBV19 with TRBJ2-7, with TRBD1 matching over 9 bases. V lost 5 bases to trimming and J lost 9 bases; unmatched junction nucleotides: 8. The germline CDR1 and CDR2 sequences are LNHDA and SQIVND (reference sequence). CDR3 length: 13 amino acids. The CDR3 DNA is TGTGCCAGTAGTGGAATACCGGGACAGGGGCAGTACTTC. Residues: CASSGIPGQGQYF.

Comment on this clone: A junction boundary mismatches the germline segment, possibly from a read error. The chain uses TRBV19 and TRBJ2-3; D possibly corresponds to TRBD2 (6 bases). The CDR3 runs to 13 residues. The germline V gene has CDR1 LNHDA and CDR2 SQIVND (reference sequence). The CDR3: CACRRADADTQYF. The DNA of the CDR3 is TGTGCCTGTAGGAGGGCCGATGCAGATACGCAGTATTTT.

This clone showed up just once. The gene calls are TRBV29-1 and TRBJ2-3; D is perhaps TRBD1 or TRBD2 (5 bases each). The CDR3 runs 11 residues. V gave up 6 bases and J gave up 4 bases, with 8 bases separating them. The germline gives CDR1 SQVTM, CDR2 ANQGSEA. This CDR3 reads CSVGPSDTQYF. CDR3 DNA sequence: TGCAGCGTGGGACCTTCAGATACGCAGTATTTT.

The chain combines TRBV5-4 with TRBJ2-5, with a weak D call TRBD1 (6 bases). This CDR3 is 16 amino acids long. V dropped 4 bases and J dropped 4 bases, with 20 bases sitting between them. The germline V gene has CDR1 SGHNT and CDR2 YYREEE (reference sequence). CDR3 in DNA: TGTGCCAGCAGCCGGGGAACAGGGCAGGTCGGAGAGACCCAGTACTTC. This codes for CASSRGTGQVGETQYF.

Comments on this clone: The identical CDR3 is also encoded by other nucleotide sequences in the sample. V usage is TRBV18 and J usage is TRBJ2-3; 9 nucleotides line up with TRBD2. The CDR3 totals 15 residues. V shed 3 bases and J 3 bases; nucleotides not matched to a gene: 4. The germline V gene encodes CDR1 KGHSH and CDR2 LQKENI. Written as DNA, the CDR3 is TGTGCCAGCTCACCCACGCTAGCGGGGACAGATACGCAGTATTTT. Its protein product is CASSPTLAGTDTQYF.

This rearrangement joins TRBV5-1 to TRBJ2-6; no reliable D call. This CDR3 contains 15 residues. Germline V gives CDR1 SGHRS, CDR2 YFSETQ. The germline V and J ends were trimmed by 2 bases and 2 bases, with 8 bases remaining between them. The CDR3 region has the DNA TGCGCCAGCAGCTTTGGCGAGGCTGGGGCCAACGTCCTGACTTTC. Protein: CASSFGEAGANVLTF.

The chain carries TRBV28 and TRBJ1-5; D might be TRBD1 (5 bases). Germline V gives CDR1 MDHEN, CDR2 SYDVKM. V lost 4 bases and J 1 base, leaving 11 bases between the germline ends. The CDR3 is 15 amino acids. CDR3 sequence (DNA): TGTGCCAGCAGTTCGACCAGGGAAAGCAATCAGCCCCAGCATTTT. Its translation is CASSSTRESNQPQHF.

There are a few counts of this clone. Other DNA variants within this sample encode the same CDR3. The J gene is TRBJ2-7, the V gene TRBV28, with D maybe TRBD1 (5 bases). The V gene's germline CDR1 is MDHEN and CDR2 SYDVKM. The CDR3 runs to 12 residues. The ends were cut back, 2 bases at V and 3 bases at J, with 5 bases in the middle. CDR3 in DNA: TGTGCCAGCAGTTTAAGGGGCTACGAGCAGTACTTC. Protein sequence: CASSLRGYEQYF.

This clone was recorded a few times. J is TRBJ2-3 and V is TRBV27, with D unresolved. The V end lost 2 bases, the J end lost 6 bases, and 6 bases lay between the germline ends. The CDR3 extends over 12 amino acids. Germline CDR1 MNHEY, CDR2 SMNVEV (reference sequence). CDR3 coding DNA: TGTGCCAGCAGTTTAGGGTGGGATACGCAGTATTTT. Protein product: CASSLGWDTQYF.

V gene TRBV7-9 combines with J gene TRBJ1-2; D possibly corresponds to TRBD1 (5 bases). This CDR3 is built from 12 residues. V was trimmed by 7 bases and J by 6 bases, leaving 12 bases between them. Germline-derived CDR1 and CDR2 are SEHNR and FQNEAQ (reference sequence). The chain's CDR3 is CASTREDNGYTF. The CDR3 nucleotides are TGTGCCAGCACCAGGGAGGATAATGGCTACACCTTC.

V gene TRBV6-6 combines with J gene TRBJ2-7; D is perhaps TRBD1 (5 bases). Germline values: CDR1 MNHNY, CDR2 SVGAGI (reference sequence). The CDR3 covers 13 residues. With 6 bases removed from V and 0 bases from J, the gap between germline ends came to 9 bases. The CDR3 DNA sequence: TGTGCCAGCAGAGACAGCGTCTCCTACGAGCAGTACTTC. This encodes CASRDSVSYEQYF.

CDR3 protein: CASSPTRFEGNTQYF. The CDR3 coding sequence is TGTGCCAGCAGCCCCACTCGATTCGAGGGGAATACGCAGTATTTT. This chain uses TRBV11-1 with TRBJ2-3, with D perhaps TRBD1 or TRBD2 (5 bases each). Looked up from germline, CDR1 is SGHAT and CDR2 is FQDESV (reference sequence). Deletions cut 5 bases from V and 7 bases from J, with 19 bases between. CDR3 length: 15 amino acids.

CDR3 sequence reads: CASSIGFADTQYF. CDR3 in DNA: TGCGCCAGCAGTATCGGGTTCGCAGATACGCAGTATTTT. The chain joins TRBV5-1 to TRBJ2-3; D is ambiguous. CDR1 and CDR2 from the germline V gene are SGHRS and YFSETQ. V was trimmed by 5 bases and J by 4 bases, leaving 11 bases between them. This CDR3 has 13 amino acids.

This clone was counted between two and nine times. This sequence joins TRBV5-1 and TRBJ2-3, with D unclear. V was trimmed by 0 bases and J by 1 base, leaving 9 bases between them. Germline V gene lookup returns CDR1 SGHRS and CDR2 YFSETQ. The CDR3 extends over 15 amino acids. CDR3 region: CASSLGHPGTDTQYF. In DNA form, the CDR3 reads TGCGCCAGCAGCTTGGGACATCCCGGCACAGATACGCAGTATTTT.

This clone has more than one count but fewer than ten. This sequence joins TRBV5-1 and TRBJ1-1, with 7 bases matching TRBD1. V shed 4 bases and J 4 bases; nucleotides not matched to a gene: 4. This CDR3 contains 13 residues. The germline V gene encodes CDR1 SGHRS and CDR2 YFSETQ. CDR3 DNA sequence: TGCGCCAGCAGCGCGGGACAGAGCACTGAAGCTTTCTTT. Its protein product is CASSAGQSTEAFF.

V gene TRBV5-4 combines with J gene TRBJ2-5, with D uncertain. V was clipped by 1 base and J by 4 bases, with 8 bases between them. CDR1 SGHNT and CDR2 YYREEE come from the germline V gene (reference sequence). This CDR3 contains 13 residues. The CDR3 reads CASSLSELETQYF. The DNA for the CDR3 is TGTGCCAGCAGCTTGTCGGAGCTAGAGACCCAGTACTTC.

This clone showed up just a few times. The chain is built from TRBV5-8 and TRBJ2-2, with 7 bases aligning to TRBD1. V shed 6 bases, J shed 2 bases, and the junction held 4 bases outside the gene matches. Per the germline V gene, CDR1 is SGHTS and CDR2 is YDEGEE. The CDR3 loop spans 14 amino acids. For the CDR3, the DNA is TGTGCCAGCACCCGGACAGGCAACACCGGGGAGCTGTTTTTT. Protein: CASTRTGNTGELFF.

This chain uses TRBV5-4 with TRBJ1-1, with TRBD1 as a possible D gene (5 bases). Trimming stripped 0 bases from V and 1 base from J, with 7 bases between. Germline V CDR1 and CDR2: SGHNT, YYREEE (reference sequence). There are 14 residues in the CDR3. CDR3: CASSLEGRNTEAFF. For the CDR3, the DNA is TGTGCCAGCAGCTTGGAGGGGAGGAACACTGAAGCTTTCTTT. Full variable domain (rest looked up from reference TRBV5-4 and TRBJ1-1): ETGVTQSPTHLIKTRGQQVTLRCSSQSGHNTVSWYQQALGQGPQFIFQYYREEENGRGNFPPRFSGLQFPNYSSELNVNALELDDSALYLCASSLEGRNTEAFFGQGTRLTVV.